These T cell receptor beta chains were read from a single sample in a study of cytomegalovirus exposure and HLA in healthy donors. Using immunoSEQ multiplex PCR, the repertoire was profiled, and TCRdb retains in-frame clones only, with some absent. The sample has about 31,000 clones, 35% to 50% seen once. Sequenced material: PBMCs. These receptors came from a woman between 45 and 60 years old in good health and CMV-seronegative. CDR3s include the opening cysteine and the closing phenylalanine or tryptophan. D genes are given only for firm matches. Expanded clones are given a class, and other clones once, few, many or no size at all.

-,once,16,TRBJ2-5,TRBV19,CASSPPDSNPQETQYF,TGTGCCAGTAGTCCACCGGACAGCAATCCACAAGAGACCCAGTACTTC
TRBD1,-,17,TRBJ1-5,TRBV19,CASTWDRRLGGNQPQHF,TGTGCCAGTACGTGGGACAGGCGATTGGGGGGAAATCAGCCCCAGCATTTT
-,few,16,TRBJ1-1,TRBV30,CAWRRRTMGQGTEAFF,TGTGCCTGGAGAAGAAGGACCATGGGGCAGGGCACTGAAGCTTTCTTT
TRBD1,-,15,TRBJ2-5,TRBV30,CAWSRGQGIQETQYF,TGTGCCTGGAGCCGTGGACAGGGAATACAAGAGACCCAGTACTTC
TRBD2,few,16,TRBJ2-3,TRBV5-4,CASSLGGAGRADTQYF,TGTGCCAGCAGCTTGGGCGGAGCGGGAAGGGCAGATACGCAGTATTTT
TRBD1,-,16,TRBJ2-2,TRBV11-3,CASSARQGWNTGELFF,TGTGCCAGCAGCGCTCGACAGGGTTGGAACACCGGGGAGCTGTTTTTT
TRBD1,-,15,TRBJ2-7,TRBV18,CASSPGQGSSYEQYF,TGTGCCAGCTCACCAGGACAGGGGAGCTCCTACGAGCAGTACTTC
TRBD2,-,15,TRBJ2-2,TRBV29-1,CSVDPGTTNTGELFF,TGCAGCGTTGACCCCGGGACTACGAACACCGGGGAGCTGTTTTTT
-,-,12,TRBJ2-7,TRBV2,CASTSQAYEQYF,TGTGCCAGCACTAGTCAAGCCTACGAGCAGTACTTC
-,-,12,TRBJ2-5,TRBV29-1,CSVGEDQETQYF,TGCAGCGTGGGTGAGGACCAAGAGACCCAGTACTTC
TRBD2,few,14,TRBJ2-3,TRBV30,CAWGLAGPTDTQYF,TGTGCCTGGGGACTAGCGGGACCCACAGATACGCAGTATTTT
-,once,16,TRBJ1-4,TRBV4-1,CASSQVGGRKDEKLFF,TGCGCCAGCAGCCAAGTGGGGGGTCGGAAGGATGAAAAACTGTTTTTT
TRBD2,once,16,TRBJ2-1,TRBV7-9,CASSLAGTSGANEQFF,TGTGCCAGCAGCTTAGCCGGGACTAGCGGGGCCAATGAGCAGTTCTTC
-,-,13,TRBJ2-7,TRBV5-1,CASSSASSYEQYF,TGCGCCAGCAGCTCAGCTAGCTCCTACGAGCAGTACTTC
TRBD1,-,16,TRBJ1-4,TRBV11-2,CASSLDRDRAYEKLFF,TGTGCCAGCAGCTTAGATCGGGACAGGGCTTATGAAAAACTGTTTTTT
TRBD2,-,14,TRBJ2-2,TRBV28,CASKGGGYTGELFF,TGTGCCAGCAAAGGCGGGGGGTACACCGGGGAGCTGTTTTTT
-,-,15,TRBJ2-7,TRBV11-2,CASSHYRERTYEQYF,TGTGCCAGCAGCCACTACAGGGAACGTACCTACGAGCAGTACTTC
-,-,14,TRBJ2-3,TRBV5-1,CASSQGTGTDTQYF,TGCGCCAGCAGCCAGGGAACTGGCACAGATACGCAGTATTTT
-,few,12,TRBJ2-7,TRBV11-2,CASSLAYYEQYF,TGTGCCAGCAGCTTAGCCTACTACGAGCAGTACTTC
TRBD1,once,13,TRBJ1-2,TRBV18,CASSPGQGYGYTF,TGTGCCAGCTCACCGGGACAGGGTTATGGCTACACCTTC
-,-,15,TRBJ2-7,TRBV11-1,CASSLLTGSAYEQYF,TGTGCCAGCAGCTTATTGACAGGCAGTGCCTACGAGCAGTACTTC
-,few,18,TRBJ2-6,TRBV2,CASSVLRQVSSGANVLTF,TGTGCCAGCAGTGTCCTCCGACAGGTTAGCTCTGGGGCCAACGTCCTGACTTTC
-,-,15,TRBJ2-3,TRBV15,CATSRGGQSSDTQYF,TGTGCCACCAGCAGAGGAGGACAGAGTTCAGATACGCAGTATTTT
-,few,16,TRBJ2-5,TRBV11-3,CASSHRDTQKRETQYF,TGTGCCAGCAGCCACCGGGACACTCAGAAAAGGGAGACCCAGTACTTC
TRBD1,once,14,TRBJ2-7,TRBV13,CASSSRGLAYEQYF,TGTGCCAGCAGCTCCAGGGGGCTAGCCTACGAGCAGTACTTC
-,-,14,TRBJ1-1,TRBV11-2,CASSLGTGTLRAFF,TGTGCCAGCAGCTTGGGTACAGGGACCCTGCGAGCTTTCTTT
TRBD2,few,20,TRBJ2-2,TRBV23-1,CASSQPYGTSGRENTGELFF,TGCGCCAGCAGTCAACCGTACGGGACTAGCGGGAGGGAGAACACCGGGGAGCTGTTTTTT
TRBD1,once,14,TRBJ1-4,TRBV6-5,CASSNRGSNEKLFF,TGTGCCAGCAGTAACAGGGGGTCTAATGAAAAACTGTTTTTT
TRBD1,-,16,TRBJ1-5,TRBV7-8,CASSFGTGGSNQPQHF,TGTGCCAGCAGCTTTGGGACAGGGGGTAGCAATCAGCCCCAGCATTTT
TRBD1,-,14,TRBJ2-1,TRBV28,CASSRQGRWNEQFF,TGTGCCAGCAGCCGACAGGGGAGGTGGAATGAGCAGTTCTTC
-,few,14,TRBJ2-7,TRBV18,CASSPRGENYEQYF,TGTGCCAGCTCACCCCGCGGGGAAAACTACGAGCAGTACTTC
-,-,12,TRBJ1-1,TRBV28,CASSRLFTEAFF,TGTGCCAGCAGTCGACTTTTCACTGAAGCTTTCTTT
TRBD2,-,14,TRBJ2-7,TRBV6-6,CASSYGGRAGEQYF,TGTGCCAGCAGTTACGGCGGGAGGGCGGGGGAGCAGTACTTC
TRBD1,-,14,TRBJ1-2,TRBV7-9,CASSSGQGMGGYTF,TGTGCCAGCAGCTCGGGACAGGGGATGGGCGGCTACACCTTC
TRBD1,-,14,TRBJ1-5,TRBV6-1,CASRLGQGSFPQHF,TGTGCCAGCAGGTTAGGACAGGGCTCTTTCCCCCAGCATTTT
TRBD2,-,16,TRBJ2-3,TRBV5-1,CASSLSTSGVPDTQYF,TGCGCCAGCAGCTTGTCGACTAGCGGGGTCCCGGATACGCAGTATTTT
-,few,15,TRBJ2-2,TRBV18,CASSPGTVKTGELFF,TGTGCCAGCTCACCAGGCACAGTGAAAACCGGGGAGCTGTTTTTT
TRBD1,-,13,TRBJ2-2,TRBV6-1,CASNRGNTGELFF,TGTGCCAGCAACAGGGGCAACACCGGGGAGCTGTTTTTT
TRBD2,-,14,TRBJ2-1,TRBV5-1,CASSLVGGSNEQFF,TGCGCCAGCAGCTTGGTAGGCGGGAGCAATGAGCAGTTCTTC
-,-,14,TRBJ2-1,TRBV5-1,CASSLTGSYNEQFF,TGCGCCAGCAGCTTGACAGGGAGCTACAATGAGCAGTTCTTC
-,few,13,TRBJ2-7,TRBV10-2,CASRAFVSYEQYF,TGCGCCAGCAGGGCATTTGTCTCCTACGAGCAGTACTTC
TRBD2,few,18,TRBJ2-1,TRBV29-1,CSVDRTSGGGFSYNEQFF,TGCAGCGTCGACCGGACTAGCGGGGGGGGATTCTCCTACAATGAGCAGTTCTTC
TRBD1,-,13,TRBJ1-2,TRBV19,CASSVAGGYGYTF,TGTGCCAGTAGTGTCGCAGGGGGCTATGGCTACACCTTC
TRBD1,-,15,TRBJ2-1,TRBV30,CAWSADRGPYNEQFF,TGTGCCTGGAGTGCAGACAGGGGCCCCTACAATGAGCAGTTCTTC
TRBD1,-,14,TRBJ1-6,TRBV10-3,CAIGGTDYNSPLHF,TGTGCCATCGGTGGGACAGATTATAATTCACCCCTCCACTTT
TRBD2,-,14,TRBJ2-7,TRBV10-2,CASSGSGDSYEQYF,TGCGCCAGCAGTGGTAGCGGGGACTCCTACGAGCAGTACTTC
TRBD2,-,13,TRBJ2-7,TRBV18,CASSPREAYEQYF,TGTGCCAGCTCGCCCCGGGAGGCGTACGAGCAGTACTTC
-,-,14,TRBJ2-6,TRBV2,CASSETAARGVLTF,TGTGCCAGCAGTGAAACGGCAGCCCGGGGCGTCCTGACTTTC
-,-,16,TRBJ2-1,TRBV7-2,CASSPTGVAVYNEQFF,TGTGCCAGCAGCCCCACGGGGGTAGCGGTATACAATGAGCAGTTCTTC
-,-,12,TRBJ1-4,TRBV28,CASSPIGEKLFF,TGTGCCAGCAGTCCTATCGGTGAAAAACTGTTTTTT
-,few,12,TRBJ1-1,TRBV29-1,CSGLAGQTEAFF,TGCAGCGGGTTGGCAGGTCAGACTGAAGCTTTCTTT
-,-,14,TRBJ2-3,TRBV27,CASSPRQNTDTQYF,TGTGCCAGCAGCCCCCGACAGAACACAGATACGCAGTATTTT
-,-,15,TRBJ1-2,TRBV5-1,CASNPGRGNDYGYTF,TGCGCCAGCAACCCAGGCAGGGGTAACGACTATGGCTACACCTTC
-,-,17,TRBJ1-2,TRBV15,CATSGSPDRGYDYGYTF,TGTGCCACCAGCGGCTCCCCGGACAGAGGATATGACTATGGCTACACCTTC
TRBD2,-,18,TRBJ2-1,TRBV6-1,CASSEAGPGSGRLGEQFF,TGTGCCAGCAGTGAAGCCGGGCCGGGGAGCGGGAGGCTGGGTGAGCAGTTCTTC
TRBD1,-,15,TRBJ2-6,TRBV19,CATDRGHSGANVLTF,TGTGCCACGGACAGGGGCCACTCTGGGGCCAACGTCCTGACTTTC
-,few,13,TRBJ1-1,TRBV16,CASSTTANTEAFF,TGTGCCAGCAGCACGACAGCGAACACTGAAGCTTTCTTT